This TCR beta chain was identified during a study of PD-1 blockade in mismatch repair-deficient tumors. For the study at large: Patients had approximately 13 mismatch repair-deficient cancer types and were previously treated and progressing.

TCRdb keeps only in-frame clones here, not all; method: immunoSEQ multiplex PCR. The table lists about 120,000 clones, 86% of them singletons, with approximately 15% in the top ten. Mismatch repair deficiency was confirmed in all patients, by PCR or immunohistochemistry. Per the germline V gene, CDR1 is SGDLS and CDR2 is YYNGEE. The CDR3 loop spans 15 amino acids. Trimming shortened V by 2 bases and J by 4 bases, and 12 bases separated the two germline ends. On this clone: What it recognizes is unknown.

Study outcomes and limitations: Rapid post-treatment expansion, then contraction, generally preceding radiologic response, marked tumor-resident clones.

Material: peripheral blood, obtained 44 weeks after starting pembrolizumab. The chain recombines TRBV9 with TRBJ1-4; D is unresolved. The clonotype comes from an adult with mismatch repair-deficient cancer. The CDR3 nucleotides are TGTGCCAGCAGCGTCGAGGCGGGGTTTAATGAAAAACTGTTTTTT. It is translated as CASSVEAGFNEKLFF.